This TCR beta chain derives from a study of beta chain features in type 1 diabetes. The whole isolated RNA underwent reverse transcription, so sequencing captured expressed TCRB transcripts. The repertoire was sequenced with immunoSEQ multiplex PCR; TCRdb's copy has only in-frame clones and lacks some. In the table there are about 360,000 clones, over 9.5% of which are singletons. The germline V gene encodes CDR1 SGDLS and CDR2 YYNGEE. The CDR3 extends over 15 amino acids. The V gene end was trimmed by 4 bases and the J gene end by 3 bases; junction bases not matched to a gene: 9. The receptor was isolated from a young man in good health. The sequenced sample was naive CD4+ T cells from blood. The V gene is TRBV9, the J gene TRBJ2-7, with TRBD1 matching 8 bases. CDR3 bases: TGTGCCAGCAGCACCCGGGACAGGTGGGGCTACGAGCAGTACTTC. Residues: CASSTRDRWGYEQYF.